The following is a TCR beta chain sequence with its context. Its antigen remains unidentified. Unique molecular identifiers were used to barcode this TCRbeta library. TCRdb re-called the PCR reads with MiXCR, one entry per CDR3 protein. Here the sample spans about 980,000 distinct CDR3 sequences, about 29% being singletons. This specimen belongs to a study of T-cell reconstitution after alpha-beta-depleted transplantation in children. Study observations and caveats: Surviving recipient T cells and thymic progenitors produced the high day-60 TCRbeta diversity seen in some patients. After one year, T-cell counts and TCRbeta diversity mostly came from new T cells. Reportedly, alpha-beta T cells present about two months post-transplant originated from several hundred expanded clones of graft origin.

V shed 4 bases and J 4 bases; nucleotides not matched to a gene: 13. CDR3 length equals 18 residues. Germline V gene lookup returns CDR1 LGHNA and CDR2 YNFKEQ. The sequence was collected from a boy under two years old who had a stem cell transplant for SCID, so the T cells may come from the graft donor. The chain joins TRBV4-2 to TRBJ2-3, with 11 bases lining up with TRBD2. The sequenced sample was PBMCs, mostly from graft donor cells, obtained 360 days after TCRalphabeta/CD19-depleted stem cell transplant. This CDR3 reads CASSLGGLAEYRADTQYF. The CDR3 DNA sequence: TGTGCCAGCAGCCTGGGGGGACTAGCGGAGTATCGGGCAGATACGCAGTATTTT.